Following are 27 T cell receptor beta chains from one sample sequenced in a study of blood T cell repertoires in COVID-19. Profiling relied on immunoSEQ multiplex PCR, and the TCRdb table lists in-frame clones only, not all of them. The table lists nearly 40,000 clones, over 75% of them singletons. The sequencing sample was made of peripheral blood. These receptors originate from a man at least 80 years old with active or convalescent COVID-19.

This clone was recorded only once. V is TRBV2 and J is TRBJ2-7; 9 nucleotides match TRBD2. V was pared by 2 bases and J by 0 bases, with 8 bases of the junction left unmatched. The CDR3 is 17 residues long. Germline-derived CDR1 and CDR2 are SNHLY and FYNNEI. The CDR3 DNA reads TGTGCCAGCAGTGAATGGTCAAGCGGGAGGATCTCCTACGAGCAGTACTTC. Its translation is CASSEWSSGRISYEQYF.

The rearrangement uses TRBV3-1 (or the pseudogene TRBV3-2) and TRBJ1-4, with D possibly being TRBD1 (6 bases). This CDR3 is built from 14 residues. CDR1 LGHDT and CDR2 YNNKEL come from the germline V gene (reference sequence). V lost 4 bases and J 7 bases, leaving 13 bases between the germline ends. DNA for the CDR3: TGTGCCAGCAGCCCAACAGGGTGGGGTGAAAAACTGTTTTTT. Encoded protein: CASSPTGWGEKLFF.

V is TRBV5-4 and J is TRBJ2-7; 11 bases agree with TRBD1. Germline loops: CDR1 SGHNT, CDR2 YYREEE (reference sequence). The trim removed 2 bases at V and 4 bases at J, leaving 5 bases unmatched. The CDR3 is 15 amino acids. CDR3 coding DNA: TGTGCCAGCAGCTTTCTCGGACAGGGGGCGTACGAGCAGTACTTC. Residues: CASSFLGQGAYEQYF. Based on the CDR3 plus reference TRBV5-4 and TRBJ2-7, the full variable domain is ETGVTQSPTHLIKTRGQQVTLRCSSQSGHNTVSWYQQALGQGPQFIFQYYREEENGRGNFPPRFSGLQFPNYSSELNVNALELDDSALYLCASSFLGQGAYEQYFGPGTRLTVT.

The chain links TRBV6-5 to TRBJ2-7, with D unclear. Germline CDR1 is MNHEY and CDR2 is SVGAGI. The CDR3 has 12 residues. V lost 0 bases and J lost 7, with 7 bases in between. Here the CDR3 DNA reads TGTGCCAGCAGTTACTCCCTCTTTGAGCAGTACTTC. Translation: CASSYSLFEQYF.

The V and J genes are TRBV28 and TRBJ1-4; possible D gene TRBD1, 6 bases. Trimming shortened V by 2 bases and J by 5 bases, and 9 bases separated the two germline ends. The CDR3 loop spans 14 amino acids. Germline loops: CDR1 MDHEN, CDR2 SYDVKM. The CDR3 loop is CASSLVDRNEKLFF. In DNA form, the CDR3 reads TGTGCCAGCAGTTTAGTGGACAGAAATGAAAAACTGTTTTTT.

The chain combines TRBV3-1 (or the pseudogene TRBV3-2) with TRBJ2-3; D is possibly TRBD2 (6 bases). Per the germline V gene, CDR1 is LGHDT and CDR2 is YNNKEL (reference sequence). This CDR3 has 15 amino acids. Trimming cost V 2 bases and J 2 bases, with 11 bases left between them. The CDR3: CASSQSRDFTDTQYF. DNA for the CDR3: TGTGCCAGCAGCCAATCCAGGGACTTCACAGATACGCAGTATTTT.

The J gene is TRBJ2-3, the V gene TRBV30, with D perhaps TRBD1 (6 bases). V lost 0 bases and J 2 bases, leaving 12 bases between the germline ends. The CDR3 totals 15 residues. The V gene's germline CDR1 is GTSNPN and CDR2 SVGIG (reference sequence). The CDR3, as DNA: TGTGCCTGGAGTGTGGGCAGGGGAGTCACAGATACGCAGTATTTT. Protein: CAWSVGRGVTDTQYF.

The V gene is TRBV19, the J gene TRBJ2-6; D perhaps matches TRBD1 (6 bases). Germline CDR1 is LNHDA and CDR2 is SQIVND (reference sequence). V gave up 5 bases and J gave up 2 bases, with 10 bases separating them. The CDR3 loop spans 15 amino acids. This chain's CDR3 is CASSAGTTGANVLTF. CDR3 coding DNA: TGTGCCAGTAGTGCTGGGACAACTGGGGCCAACGTCCTGACTTTC.

The genes are TRBV7-9 and TRBJ2-7; tentatively, D is TRBD1 (5 bases). Germline assignment: CDR1 SEHNR and CDR2 FQNEAQ (reference sequence). V lost 10 bases to trimming and J lost 3 bases, with 10 bases between them. The CDR3 runs to 11 residues. CDR3 region: CAITGLYEQYF. The CDR3 DNA reads as TGTGCCATAACAGGCCTCTACGAGCAGTACTTC. The full variable domain, rest sourced from reference TRBV7-9 and TRBJ2-7, is DTGVSQNPRHKITKRGQNVTFRCDPISEHNRLYWYRQTLGQGPEFLTYFQNEAQLEKSRLLSDRFSAERPKGSFSTLEIQRTEQGDSAMYLCAITGLYEQYFGPGTRLTVT.

The chain links TRBV5-6 to TRBJ2-5, with 9 bases identical to TRBD1. Germline loops: CDR1 SGHDT, CDR2 YYEEEE. The V gene end was trimmed by 3 bases and the J gene end by 4 bases; junction bases not matched to a gene: 1. The CDR3 spans 13 residues. The CDR3 here is CASSSDRGETQYF. The CDR3 DNA sequence: TGTGCCAGCAGCTCGGACAGGGGAGAGACCCAGTACTTC.

The CDR3 DNA reads as TGTGCCAGCAGCCGACCAGGGGGGCAGGATTACAAAGAGACCCAGTACTTC. It codes for CASSRPGGQDYKETQYF. J is TRBJ2-5 and V is TRBV7-8, with a possible D match to TRBD1 (7 bases). Trimming took 5 bases from V and 3 from J, leaving 22 bases between them. CDR3 length equals 17 residues. Germline values: CDR1 SGHVS, CDR2 FQNEAQ. The variable domain in full, completed from reference TRBV7-8 and TRBJ2-5, reads GAGVSQSPRYKVAKRGQDVALRCDPISGHVSLFWYQQALGQGPEFLTYFQNEAQLDKSGLPSDRFFAERPEGSVSTLKIQRTQQEDSAVYLCASSRPGGQDYKETQYFGPGTRLLVL.

In its sample, this clone was seen once. The chain employs TRBV20-1 and TRBJ2-3; 9 positions agree with TRBD2. After removal of 3 bases from V and 5 bases from J, the junction contained 12 bases not matched to a gene. The germline CDR1 and CDR2 sequences are DFQATT and SNEGSKA (reference sequence). The CDR3 extends over 16 amino acids. In DNA form, the CDR3 reads TGCAGTGCTAGTGGGGCGAGCGGGGGGTCCCAAGATACGCAGTATTTT. It specifies CSASGASGGSQDTQYF.

The chain carries TRBV11-3 and TRBJ2-2; tentative D call: TRBD1 (6 bases). The ends were cut back, 4 bases at V and 7 bases at J, with 13 bases in the middle. CDR3 size: 14 residues. The germline V gene encodes CDR1 SGHNT and CDR2 YENEEA. The CDR3 DNA follows: TGTGCCAGCAGCTCAAACAGGGTGGACGGGGAGCTGTTTTTT. The encoded protein is CASSSNRVDGELFF.

The V gene is TRBV19, the J gene TRBJ2-5, with TRBD1 identical over 7 bases. V lost 5 bases and J lost 3; bases outside the gene matches: 3. CDR1 LNHDA and CDR2 SQIVND come from the germline V gene (reference sequence). This CDR3 spans 13 amino acids. CDR3 bases: TGTGCCAGTAGTGTCGACAGGGAAGAGACCCAGTACTTC. Protein: CASSVDREETQYF.

The chain links TRBV24-1 to TRBJ2-5, with a tentative D call TRBD1 (5 bases). The CDR3 sequence is 15 residues long. The germline gives CDR1 KGHDR, CDR2 SFDVKD. V was shortened by 5 bases and J by 5 bases, with 17 bases between the two germline ends. The DNA of the CDR3 is TGTGCCACCAGTGGTCAGGGTGGGCCGGCGGAGACCCAGTACTTC. As protein: CATSGQGGPAETQYF.

The chain carries TRBV27 and TRBJ1-1; D is perhaps TRBD1 (5 bases). The CDR3 loop spans 13 amino acids. Germline CDR1 and CDR2: MNHEY and SMNVEV (reference sequence). Trimming pared 2 bases from V and 6 bases from J, leaving 10 bases between. CDR3 nucleotide sequence: TGTGCCAGCAGTTTAAACGAAGGGGCTGAAGCTTTCTTT. Translated, it gives CASSLNEGAEAFF.

The chain couples TRBV6-2 or TRBV6-3 to TRBJ2-5; TRBD1 agrees at 7 bases. The CDR3 has 16 residues. V dropped 0 bases and J dropped 2; count of bases not matched to a gene: 6. Germline V gene data show CDR1 as MNHEY and CDR2 as SVGEGT. The CDR3 sequence is CASSYSRDSLQETQYF. The DNA of the CDR3 is TGTGCCAGCAGTTACTCGAGGGACAGCCTGCAAGAGACCCAGTACTTC.

This clone was found a few times. The chain recombines TRBV11-3 with TRBJ2-1; the D is unclear. The length of the CDR3 is 12 residues. V was cut by 5 bases and J by 9 bases, with 11 bases left in between. Germline values: CDR1 SGHNT, CDR2 YENEEA. The DNA for the CDR3 is TGTGCCAGCAGCCTCCGGTCAGGTGAGCAGTTCTTC. It is translated as CASSLRSGEQFF.

The V and J genes are TRBV19 and TRBJ2-1; TRBD1 matches at 11 bases. The CDR3 is made up of 15 amino acids. The germline CDR1 and CDR2 sequences are LNHDA and SQIVND (reference sequence). The J segment lost 9 bases and the V segment lost 7 bases, leaving 11 bases of the junction unmatched. The CDR3 loop reads CASNLGQGAIFEQFF. The CDR3 coding sequence is TGTGCCAGTAACCTTGGACAGGGGGCTATATTTGAGCAGTTCTTC.

V and J are TRBV9 and TRBJ2-1, with 9 bases matching TRBD1. The CDR3 runs to 17 residues. The V gene's germline CDR1 is SGDLS and CDR2 YYNGEE. With V trimmed by 3 bases and J by 0 bases, 7 bases remained unmatched. CDR3 region: CASSAGTGRHSYNEQFF. The CDR3 nucleotides read TGTGCCAGCAGCGCGGGGACAGGGAGACACTCCTACAATGAGCAGTTCTTC.

This clone appeared once. CDR3 protein: CASSTGLAVNIQYF. CDR3 coding DNA: TGTGCCAGCAGTACGGGACTAGCGGTAAACATTCAGTACTTC. The chain links TRBV6-6 to TRBJ2-4; 11 nucleotides agree with TRBD2. The ends lost 5 bases at V and 6 bases at J; junction bases unmatched: 3. This CDR3 spans 14 amino acids. Germline V gene data show CDR1 as MNHNY and CDR2 as SVGAGI (reference sequence).

This clone turned up a few times. The rearrangement joins TRBV4-2 to TRBJ1-6; D is perhaps TRBD1 (5 bases). V was cut by 0 bases and J by 6 bases, with 9 bases left in between. Germline assignment: CDR1 LGHNA and CDR2 YNFKEQ. The CDR3 has 15 residues. The CDR3 nucleotides read TGTGCCAGCAGCCAAGAGACAGTTAGTAATTCACCCCTCCACTTT. Its protein product is CASSQETVSNSPLHF.

The rearrangement joins TRBV5-1 to TRBJ1-4, with D possibly matching TRBD1 (5 bases). V was cut by 6 bases and J by 7 bases, with 28 bases left in between. Germline values: CDR1 SGHRS, CDR2 YFSETQ. CDR3 length equals 18 residues. The CDR3 protein is CASKPYAGPPFVGEKLFF. In nucleotides, the CDR3 is TGCGCCAGCAAACCTTACGCAGGGCCACCGTTCGTAGGTGAAAAACTGTTTTTT.

The chain is built from TRBV2 and TRBJ1-3; D remains unclear. Trimming shortened V by 1 base and J by 0 bases, and 13 bases separated the two germline ends. This CDR3 contains 17 residues. Looked up from germline, CDR1 is SNHLY and CDR2 is FYNNEI. The CDR3 is CASSEEAAYRSGNTIYF. The CDR3 nucleotides are TGTGCCAGCAGTGAAGAGGCGGCTTACCGCTCTGGAAACACCATATATTTT.

The chain combines TRBV27 with TRBJ1-1, with TRBD1 matching 7 bases. Germline V gene data show CDR1 as MNHEY and CDR2 as SMNVEV (reference sequence). The CDR3 is made up of 13 amino acids. The junction had 6 bases not matched to a gene; V was cut back by 5 bases and J by 6 bases. CDR3 region: CASSQDRRSEAFF. CDR3 DNA: TGTGCCAGCAGTCAGGACAGGCGGTCTGAAGCTTTCTTT.

J is TRBJ1-2 and V is TRBV7-9, with D uncertain. Looked up from germline, CDR1 is SEHNR and CDR2 is FQNEAQ (reference sequence). The germline V and J ends were trimmed by 4 bases and 6 bases, with 9 bases remaining between them. This CDR3 comprises 12 residues. The CDR3: CASSSDTNGYTF. DNA for the CDR3: TGTGCCAGCAGCTCAGACACGAATGGCTACACCTTC.

This clone was observed a single time. This chain's CDR3 is CASSVRTGPYEKLFF. The CDR3 DNA reads as TGTGCCAGCAGTGTTAGGACAGGGCCGTATGAAAAACTGTTTTTT. The rearrangement joins TRBV28 to TRBJ1-4, with 8 bases identical to TRBD1. The CDR3 consists of 15 residues. The germline gives CDR1 MDHEN, CDR2 SYDVKM. Trimming took 5 bases from V and 6 from J; bases not matched to a gene: 8. Full variable domain (missing parts from reference TRBV28 and TRBJ1-4): DVKVTQSSRYLVKRTGEKVFLECVQDMDHENMFWYRQDPGLGLRLIYFSYDVKMKEKGDIPEGYSVSREKKERFSLILESASTNQTSMYLCASSVRTGPYEKLFFGSGTQLSVL.